This TCR beta chain was profiled in a study of CD8 T cells in Susac syndrome. CDR3 length: 17 amino acids. V shed 0 bases and J shed 2 bases, with 14 bases lying between them. Germline assignment: CDR1 LGHNA and CDR2 YNFKEQ. Reverse transcription of about 0.45 to 1 ug RNA was performed with random hexamers. By means of immunoSEQ multiplex PCR, TCR beta CDR3 spanning 54 Vbeta and 13 Jbeta underwent amplification. MiXCR, applied by TCRdb to the immunoSEQ multiplex PCR reads, yields one record per CDR3 protein. The sample has approximately 140,000 distinct CDR3 sequences, roughly 94% seen once. Sequencing used CD8+ T cells from PBMCs. This clonotype originated in a human donor in good health. The chain has TRBV4-2 and TRBJ2-1, with a tentative D call TRBD2 (6 bases). CDR3 nucleotides: TGTGCCAGCAGCCAAGATCTATCGGGAGAGACCTACAATGAGCAGTTCTTC. Its translation is CASSQDLSGETYNEQFF.